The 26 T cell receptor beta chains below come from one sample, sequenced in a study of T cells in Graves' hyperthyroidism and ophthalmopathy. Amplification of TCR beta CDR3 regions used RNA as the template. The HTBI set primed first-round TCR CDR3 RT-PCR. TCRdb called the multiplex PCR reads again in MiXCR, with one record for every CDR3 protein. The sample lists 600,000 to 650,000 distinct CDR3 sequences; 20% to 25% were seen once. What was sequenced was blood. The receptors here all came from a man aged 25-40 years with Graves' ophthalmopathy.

CDR3 coding DNA: TGTGCCAGCAGTTTAATGGGACCGGGGGTGAATGAGCAGTTCTTC. Its protein product is CASSLMGPGVNEQFF. The chain uses TRBV28 and TRBJ2-1, with D tentatively TRBD2 (6 bases). CDR1 and CDR2 (germline): MDHEN, SYDVKM. The V end lost 2 bases, the J end lost 7 bases, and 15 bases lay between the germline ends. CDR3 length: 15 residues.

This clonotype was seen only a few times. The CDR3 reads CASSSGVTDRSYNEQFF. CDR3 coding DNA: TGTGCCAGCAGTTCAGGGGTGACGGACCGCTCCTACAATGAGCAGTTCTTC. V gene TRBV28 combines with J gene TRBJ2-1; the D gene is possibly TRBD1 (6 bases). CDR3 length equals 17 residues. V dropped 4 bases and J dropped 0 bases, with 16 bases sitting between them. The germline V gene has CDR1 MDHEN and CDR2 SYDVKM.

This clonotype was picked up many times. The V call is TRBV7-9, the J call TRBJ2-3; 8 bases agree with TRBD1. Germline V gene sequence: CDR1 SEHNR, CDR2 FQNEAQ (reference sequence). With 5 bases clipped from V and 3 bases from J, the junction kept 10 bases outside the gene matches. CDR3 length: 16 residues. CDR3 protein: CASSQKRTGWTDTQYF. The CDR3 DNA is TGTGCCAGCAGCCAAAAACGGACAGGGTGGACAGATACGCAGTATTTT.

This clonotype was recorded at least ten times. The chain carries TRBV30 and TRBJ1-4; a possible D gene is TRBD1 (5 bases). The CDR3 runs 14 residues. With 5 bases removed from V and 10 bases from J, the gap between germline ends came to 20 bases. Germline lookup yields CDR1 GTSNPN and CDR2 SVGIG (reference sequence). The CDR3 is CAWGELRVRRKLFF. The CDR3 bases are TGTGCCTGGGGGGAACTCAGGGTCAGGAGAAAACTGTTTTTT.

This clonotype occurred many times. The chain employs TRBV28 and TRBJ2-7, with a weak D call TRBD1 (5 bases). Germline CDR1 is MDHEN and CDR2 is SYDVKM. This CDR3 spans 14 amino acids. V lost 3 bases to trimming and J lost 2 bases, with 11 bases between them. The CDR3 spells CASSFTGMTYEQYF. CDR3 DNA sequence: TGTGCCAGCAGTTTCACAGGTATGACCTACGAGCAGTACTTC.

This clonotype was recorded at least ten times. The CDR3 sequence: CARSGDTEAFF. The CDR3 region has the DNA TGTGCCAGAAGCGGGGACACTGAAGCTTTCTTT. The V gene is TRBV7-2, the J gene TRBJ1-1; D remains ambiguous. The CDR3 runs to 11 residues. CDR1 is SGHTA and CDR2 is FQGNSA in the germline V gene. V shed 9 bases and J shed 3 bases, with 8 bases lying between them.

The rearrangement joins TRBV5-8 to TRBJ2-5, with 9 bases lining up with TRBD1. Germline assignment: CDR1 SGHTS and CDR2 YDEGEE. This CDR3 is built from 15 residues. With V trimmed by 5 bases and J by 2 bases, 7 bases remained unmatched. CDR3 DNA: TGTGCCAGCAGTTCCGGGACAGGGCAACAAGAGACCCAGTACTTC. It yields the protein CASSSGTGQQETQYF.

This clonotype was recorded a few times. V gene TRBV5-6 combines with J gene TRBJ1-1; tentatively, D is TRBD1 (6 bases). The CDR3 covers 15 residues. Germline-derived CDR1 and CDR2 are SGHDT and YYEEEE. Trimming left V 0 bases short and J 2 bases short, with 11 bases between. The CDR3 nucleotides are TGTGCCAGCAGCTTGGGGGACACCAGTAACACTGAAGCTTTCTTT. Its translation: CASSLGDTSNTEAFF.

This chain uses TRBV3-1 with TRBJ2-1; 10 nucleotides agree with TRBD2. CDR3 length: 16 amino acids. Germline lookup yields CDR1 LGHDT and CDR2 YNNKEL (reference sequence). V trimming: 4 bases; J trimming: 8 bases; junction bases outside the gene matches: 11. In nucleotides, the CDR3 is TGTGCCAGCAGCCGATCCGGACTAGCGGCGGGCGATGAGCAGTTCTTC. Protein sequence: CASSRSGLAAGDEQFF.

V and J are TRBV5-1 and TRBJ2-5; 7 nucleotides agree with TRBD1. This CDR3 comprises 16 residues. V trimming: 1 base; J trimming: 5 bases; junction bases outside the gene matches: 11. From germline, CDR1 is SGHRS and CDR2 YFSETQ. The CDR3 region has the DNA TGCGCCAGCAGCTTGCAACCAGACCTAGGGGGCGAGACCCAGTACTTC. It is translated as CASSLQPDLGGETQYF.

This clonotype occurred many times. For the CDR3, the DNA is TGTGCCAGCAGTGGCGGAGCTGCACCAGTTTCCGGGGAGCTGTTTTTT. Translating it yields CASSGGAAPVSGELFF. The rearrangement uses TRBV2 and TRBJ2-2; D gene uncertain. CDR1 and CDR2 (germline): SNHLY, FYNNEI. Deletions cut 4 bases from V and 6 bases from J, with 18 bases between. This CDR3 contains 16 residues.

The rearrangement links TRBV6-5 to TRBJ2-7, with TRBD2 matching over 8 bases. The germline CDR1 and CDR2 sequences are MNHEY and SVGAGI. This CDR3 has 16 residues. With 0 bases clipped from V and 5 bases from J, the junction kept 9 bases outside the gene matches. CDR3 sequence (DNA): TGTGCCAGCAGTTACTCCCTTGAGCGGGAGCTCGACGAGCAGTACTTC. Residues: CASSYSLERELDEQYF.

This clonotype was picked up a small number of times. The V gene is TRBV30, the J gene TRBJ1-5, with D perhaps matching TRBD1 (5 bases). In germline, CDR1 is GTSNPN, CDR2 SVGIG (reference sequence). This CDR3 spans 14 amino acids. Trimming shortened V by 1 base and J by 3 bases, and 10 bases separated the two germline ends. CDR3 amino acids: CAWSAGTSNQPQHF. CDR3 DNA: TGTGCCTGGAGTGCCGGGACGTCCAATCAGCCCCAGCATTTT.

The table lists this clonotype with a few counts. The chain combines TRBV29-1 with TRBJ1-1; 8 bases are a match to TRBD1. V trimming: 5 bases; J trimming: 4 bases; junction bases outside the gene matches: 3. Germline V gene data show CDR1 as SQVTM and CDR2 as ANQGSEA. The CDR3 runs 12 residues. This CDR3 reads CSVYRGSTEAFF. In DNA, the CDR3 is TGCAGCGTTTACAGGGGGAGCACTGAAGCTTTCTTT.

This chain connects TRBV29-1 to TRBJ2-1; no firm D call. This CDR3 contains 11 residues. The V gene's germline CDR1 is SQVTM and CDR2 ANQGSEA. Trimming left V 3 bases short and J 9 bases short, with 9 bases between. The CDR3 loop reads CSVEGIGEQFF. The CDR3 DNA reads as TGCAGCGTTGAGGGGATTGGTGAGCAGTTCTTC.

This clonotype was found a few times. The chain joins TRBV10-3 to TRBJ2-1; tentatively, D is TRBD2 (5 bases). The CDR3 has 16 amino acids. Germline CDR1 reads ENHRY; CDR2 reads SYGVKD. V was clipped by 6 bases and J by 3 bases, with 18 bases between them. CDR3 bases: TGTGCCATCAGAGAGCGACGGGAAGGGTTCTACAATGAGCAGTTCTTC. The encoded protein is CAIRERREGFYNEQFF.

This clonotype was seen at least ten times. CDR3 loop: CASSPLAGRTYTEAFF. The CDR3 DNA follows: TGCGCCAGCAGCCCTCTGGCGGGTCGGACCTACACTGAAGCTTTCTTT. The V and J genes are TRBV5-1 and TRBJ1-1; D is uncertain. This CDR3 has 16 amino acids. CDR1 SGHRS and CDR2 YFSETQ come from the germline V gene. Trimming pared 4 bases from V and 3 bases from J, leaving 19 bases between.

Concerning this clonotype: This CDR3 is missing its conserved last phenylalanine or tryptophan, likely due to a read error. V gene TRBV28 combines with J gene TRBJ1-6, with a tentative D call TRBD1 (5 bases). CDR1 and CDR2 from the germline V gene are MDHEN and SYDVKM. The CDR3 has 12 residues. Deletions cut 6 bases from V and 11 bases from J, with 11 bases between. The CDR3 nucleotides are TGTGCCAGCAGCGACGGGGGGACACCCCTCCACCTT. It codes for CASSDGGTPLHL.

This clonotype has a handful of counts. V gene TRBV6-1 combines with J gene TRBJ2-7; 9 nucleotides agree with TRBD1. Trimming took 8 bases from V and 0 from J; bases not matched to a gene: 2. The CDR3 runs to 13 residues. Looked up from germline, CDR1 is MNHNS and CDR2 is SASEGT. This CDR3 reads CASGTGTSYEQYF. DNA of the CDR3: TGTGCCAGCGGGACAGGGACCTCCTACGAGCAGTACTTC.

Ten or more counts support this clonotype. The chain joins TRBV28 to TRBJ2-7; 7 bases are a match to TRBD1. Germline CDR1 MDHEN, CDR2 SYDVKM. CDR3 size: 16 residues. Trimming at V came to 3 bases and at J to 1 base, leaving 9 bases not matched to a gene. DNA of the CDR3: TGTGCCAGCAGTTTCCAAGGGACAGCGGCTTCCTACGAGCAGTACTTC. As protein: CASSFQGTAASYEQYF.

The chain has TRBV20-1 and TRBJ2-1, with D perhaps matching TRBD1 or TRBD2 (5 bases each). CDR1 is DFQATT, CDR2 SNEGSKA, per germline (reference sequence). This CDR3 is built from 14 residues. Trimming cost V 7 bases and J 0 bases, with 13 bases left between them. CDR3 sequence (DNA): TGCAGTGTTAGGGGTGGGAGCTCCTACAATGAGCAGTTCTTC. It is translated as CSVRGGSSYNEQFF.

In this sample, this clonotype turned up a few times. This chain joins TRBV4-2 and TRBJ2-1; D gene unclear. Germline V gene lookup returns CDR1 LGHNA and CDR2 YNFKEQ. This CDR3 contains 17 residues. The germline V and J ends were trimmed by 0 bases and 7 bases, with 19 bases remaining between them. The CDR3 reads CASSQDPSYGPRNEQFF. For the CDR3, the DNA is TGTGCCAGCAGCCAAGATCCGTCGTACGGACCCCGAAATGAGCAGTTCTTC.

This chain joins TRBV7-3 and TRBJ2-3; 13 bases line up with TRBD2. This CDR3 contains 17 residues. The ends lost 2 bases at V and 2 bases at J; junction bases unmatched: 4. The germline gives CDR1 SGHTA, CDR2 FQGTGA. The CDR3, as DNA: TGTGCCAGCAGCTTAGGGACTAGCGGGAAACTCACAGATACGCAGTATTTT. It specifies CASSLGTSGKLTDTQYF.

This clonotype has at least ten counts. Here the CDR3 reads CASRPGTGEHEQYF. For the CDR3, the DNA is TGTGCCAGCAGACCCGGGACAGGGGAACACGAGCAGTACTTC. This rearrangement joins TRBV7-9 to TRBJ2-7; 10 bases agree with TRBD1. In germline, CDR1 is SEHNR, CDR2 FQNEAQ (reference sequence). The CDR3 covers 14 residues. The junction had 7 bases not matched to a gene; V was cut back by 6 bases and J by 5 bases.

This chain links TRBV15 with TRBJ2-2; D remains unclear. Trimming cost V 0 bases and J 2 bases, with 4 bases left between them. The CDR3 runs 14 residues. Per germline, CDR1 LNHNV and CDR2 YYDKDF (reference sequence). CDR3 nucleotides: TGTGCCACCAGCAGAGATCCCAACACCGGGGAGCTGTTTTTT. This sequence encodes CATSRDPNTGELFF.

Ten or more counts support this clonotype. This chain's CDR3 is CASSRGQDYGYTF. CDR3 nucleotide sequence: TGTGCCAGCAGCCGCGGACAGGACTATGGCTACACCTTC. The chain joins TRBV6-1 to TRBJ1-2; 7 bases are a match to TRBD1. CDR1 is MNHNS, CDR2 SASEGT, per germline. The V gene end was trimmed by 6 bases and the J gene end by 3 bases; junction bases not matched to a gene: 4. The CDR3 consists of 13 residues.